A single sample gave rise to the 8 T cell receptor beta chains below, sequenced in a study of shared clonotypes between healthy human individuals. Terminally differentiated effector memory CD45RA+ cells were excluded from the naive CD8 cells, which were CD45RO-negative and positively selected for CCR7. Assay: immunoSEQ multiplex PCR; the TCRdb copy retains only in-frame clones and omits some. The sample includes around 2,100,000 clones, 85% to 95% of them seen just once. Sample: naive CD8+ T cells sorted from blood. The receptors shown here come from a man younger than 30 in good health.

This chain joins TRBV6-6 and TRBJ1-1, with no clear D. This CDR3 is 14 amino acids long. The V end lost 10 bases, the J end lost 2 bases, and 17 bases lay between the germline ends. CDR1 is MNHNY and CDR2 is SVGAGI in the germline V gene (reference sequence). The CDR3 reads CATSTGPTNTEAFF. CDR3 coding DNA: TGTGCCACCTCAACGGGCCCCACCAACACTGAAGCTTTCTTT.

This clone occurred once. The J gene is TRBJ2-1, the V gene TRBV9; D may be TRBD2 (6 bases). This CDR3 has 14 amino acids. With 7 bases removed from V and 5 bases from J, the gap between germline ends came to 16 bases. The V gene's germline CDR1 is SGDLS and CDR2 YYNGEE. The DNA for the CDR3 is TGTGCCAGCGTGCGGGACGCCGTTCACAATGAGCAGTTCTTC. This translates into CASVRDAVHNEQFF.

The rearrangement links TRBV7-9 to TRBJ1-2; the match to TRBD1 covers 7 bases. Germline V gives CDR1 SEHNR, CDR2 FQNEAQ (reference sequence). The V gene end was trimmed by 6 bases and the J gene end by 5 bases; junction bases not matched to a gene: 6. This CDR3 contains 13 residues. CDR3 bases: TGTGCCAGCAGGGGGGACAGTAGATATGGCTACACCTTC. Its protein product is CASRGDSRYGYTF.

This chain connects TRBV9 to TRBJ1-2; D may be TRBD1 (6 bases). Trimming pared 3 bases from V and 8 bases from J, leaving 14 bases between. Germline CDR1 SGDLS, CDR2 YYNGEE. The CDR3 spans 13 residues. DNA for the CDR3: TGTGCCAGCAGCGGAGGAGGGGGGCGGGGCTACACCTTC. Its translation is CASSGGGGRGYTF.

The chain is built from TRBV27 and TRBJ2-3, with unresolved D. Per the germline V gene, CDR1 is MNHEY and CDR2 is SMNVEV (reference sequence). Trimming stripped 7 bases from V and 1 base from J, with 12 bases between. CDR3 length: 14 residues. Written as DNA, the CDR3 is TGTGCCAGCACTGATCCAGGAGGCACAGATACGCAGTATTTT. It encodes CASTDPGGTDTQYF.

The V call is TRBV29-1, the J call TRBJ2-5; TRBD1 matches 9 bases. Trimming at V came to 7 bases and at J to 4 bases, leaving 4 bases not matched to a gene. Germline V lookup: CDR1 SQVTM, CDR2 ANQGSEA. This CDR3 contains 12 residues. The CDR3 DNA reads TGCAGCGCTGAGGGACAGGGAGAGACCCAGTACTTC. Residues: CSAEGQGETQYF.

Regarding this clone: The same CDR3 can be traced to other DNA sequences in this sample. V gene TRBV9 combines with J gene TRBJ1-1; D uncertain. The V end lost 0 bases, the J end lost 5 bases, and 8 bases lay between the germline ends. The CDR3 contains 13 residues. Germline lookup yields CDR1 SGDLS and CDR2 YYNGEE. CDR3 amino acids: CASSVGMGTEAFF. DNA for the CDR3: TGTGCCAGCAGCGTAGGAATGGGGACTGAAGCTTTCTTT.

The gene calls are TRBV27 and TRBJ2-3, with D perhaps being TRBD1 or TRBD2 (6 bases each). V lost 6 bases, J lost 4 bases, and 17 bases lay in between. The CDR3 spans 15 residues. Per the germline V gene, CDR1 is MNHEY and CDR2 is SMNVEV (reference sequence). The CDR3 sequence: CASSHREVLADTQYF. CDR3 in DNA: TGTGCCAGCAGCCACAGGGAGGTTCTTGCAGATACGCAGTATTTT.